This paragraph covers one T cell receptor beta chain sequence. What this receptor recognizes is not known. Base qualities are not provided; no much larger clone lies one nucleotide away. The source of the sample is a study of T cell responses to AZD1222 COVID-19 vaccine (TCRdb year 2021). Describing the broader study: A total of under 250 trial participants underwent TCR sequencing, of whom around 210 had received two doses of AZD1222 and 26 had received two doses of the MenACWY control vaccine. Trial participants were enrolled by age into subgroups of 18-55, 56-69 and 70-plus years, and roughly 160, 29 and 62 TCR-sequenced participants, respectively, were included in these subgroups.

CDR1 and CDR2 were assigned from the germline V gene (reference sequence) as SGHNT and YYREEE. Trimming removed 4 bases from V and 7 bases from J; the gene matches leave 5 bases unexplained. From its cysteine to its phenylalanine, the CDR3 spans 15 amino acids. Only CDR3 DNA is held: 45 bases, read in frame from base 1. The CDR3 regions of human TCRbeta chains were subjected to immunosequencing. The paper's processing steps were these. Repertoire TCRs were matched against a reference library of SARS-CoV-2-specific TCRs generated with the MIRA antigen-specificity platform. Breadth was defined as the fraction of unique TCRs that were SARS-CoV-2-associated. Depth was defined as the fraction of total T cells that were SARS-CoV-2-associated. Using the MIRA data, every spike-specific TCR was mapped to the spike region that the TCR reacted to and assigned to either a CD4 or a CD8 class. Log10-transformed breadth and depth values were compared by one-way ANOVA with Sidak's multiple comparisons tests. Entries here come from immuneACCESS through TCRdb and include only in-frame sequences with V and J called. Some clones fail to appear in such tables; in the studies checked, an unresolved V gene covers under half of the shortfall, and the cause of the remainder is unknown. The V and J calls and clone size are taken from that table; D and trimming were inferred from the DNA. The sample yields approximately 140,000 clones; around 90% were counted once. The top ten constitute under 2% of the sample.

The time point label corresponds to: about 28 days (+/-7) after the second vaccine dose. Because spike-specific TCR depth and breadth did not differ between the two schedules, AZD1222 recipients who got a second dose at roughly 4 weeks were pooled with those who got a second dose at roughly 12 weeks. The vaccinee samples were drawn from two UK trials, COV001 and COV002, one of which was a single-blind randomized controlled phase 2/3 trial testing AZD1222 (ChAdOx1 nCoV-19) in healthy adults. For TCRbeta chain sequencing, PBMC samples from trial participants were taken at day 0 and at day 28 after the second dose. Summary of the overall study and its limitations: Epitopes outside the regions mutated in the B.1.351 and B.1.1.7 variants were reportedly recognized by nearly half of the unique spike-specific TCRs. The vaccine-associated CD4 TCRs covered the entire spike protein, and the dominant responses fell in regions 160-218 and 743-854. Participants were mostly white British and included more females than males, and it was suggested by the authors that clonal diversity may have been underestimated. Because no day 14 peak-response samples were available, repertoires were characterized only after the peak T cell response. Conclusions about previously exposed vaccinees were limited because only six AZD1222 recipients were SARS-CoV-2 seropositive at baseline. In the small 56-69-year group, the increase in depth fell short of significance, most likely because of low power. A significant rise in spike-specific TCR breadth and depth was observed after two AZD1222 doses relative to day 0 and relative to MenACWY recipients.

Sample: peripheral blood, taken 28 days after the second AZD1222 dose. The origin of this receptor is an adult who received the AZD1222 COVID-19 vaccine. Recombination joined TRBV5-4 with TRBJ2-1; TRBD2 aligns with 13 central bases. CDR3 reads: CASSRTSGGANEQFF. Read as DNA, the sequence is TGTGCCAGCAGCCGTACTAGCGGGGGGGCGAATGAGCAGTTCTTC. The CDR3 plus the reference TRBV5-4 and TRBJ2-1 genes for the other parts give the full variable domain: ETGVTQSPTHLIKTRGQQVTLRCSSQSGHNTVSWYQQALGQGPQFIFQYYREEENGRGNFPPRFSGLQFPNYSSELNVNALELDDSALYLCASSRTSGGANEQFFGPGTRLTVL.